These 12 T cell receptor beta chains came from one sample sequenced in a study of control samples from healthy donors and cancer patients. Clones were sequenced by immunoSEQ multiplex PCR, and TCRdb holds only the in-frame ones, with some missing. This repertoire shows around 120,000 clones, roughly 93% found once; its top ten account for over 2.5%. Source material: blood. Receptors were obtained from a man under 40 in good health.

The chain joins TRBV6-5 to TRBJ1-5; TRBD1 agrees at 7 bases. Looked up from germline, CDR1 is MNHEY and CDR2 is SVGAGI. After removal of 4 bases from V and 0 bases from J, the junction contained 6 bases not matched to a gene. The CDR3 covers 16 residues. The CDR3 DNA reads TGTGCCAGCAGTTCAAACAGGGGATTTAGCAATCAGCCCCAGCATTTT. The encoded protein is CASSSNRGFSNQPQHF.

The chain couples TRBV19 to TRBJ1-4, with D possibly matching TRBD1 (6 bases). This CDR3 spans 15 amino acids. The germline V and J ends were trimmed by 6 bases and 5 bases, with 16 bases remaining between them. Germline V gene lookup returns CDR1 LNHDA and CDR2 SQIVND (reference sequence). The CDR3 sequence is CASSLLGTRNEKLFF. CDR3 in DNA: TGTGCCAGTAGCCTGCTTGGGACAAGAAATGAAAAACTGTTTTTT.

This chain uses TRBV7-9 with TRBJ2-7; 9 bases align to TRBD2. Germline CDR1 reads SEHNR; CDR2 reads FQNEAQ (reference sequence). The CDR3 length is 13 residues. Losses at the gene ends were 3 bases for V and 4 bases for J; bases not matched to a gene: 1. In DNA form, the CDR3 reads TGTGCCAGCAGCTTCGGACTAGCGTACGAGCAGTACTTC. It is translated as CASSFGLAYEQYF.

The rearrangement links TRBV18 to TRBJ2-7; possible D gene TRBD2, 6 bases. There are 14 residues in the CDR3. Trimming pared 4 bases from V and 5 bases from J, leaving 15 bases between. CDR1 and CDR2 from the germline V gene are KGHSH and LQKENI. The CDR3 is CASSLPGLADEQYF. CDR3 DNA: TGTGCCAGCTCACTTCCGGGACTCGCGGACGAGCAGTACTTC. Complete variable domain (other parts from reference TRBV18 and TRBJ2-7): NAGVMQNPRHLVRRRGQEARLRCSPMKGHSHVYWYRQLPEEGLKFMVYLQKENIIDESGMPKERFSAEFPKEGPSILRIQQVVRGDSAAYFCASSLPGLADEQYFGPGTRLTVT.

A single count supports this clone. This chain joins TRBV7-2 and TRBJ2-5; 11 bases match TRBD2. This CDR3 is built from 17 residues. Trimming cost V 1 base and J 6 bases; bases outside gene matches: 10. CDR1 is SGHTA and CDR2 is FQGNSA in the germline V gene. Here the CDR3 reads CASSLGMIAGGPKTQYF. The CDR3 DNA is TGTGCCAGCAGCTTAGGGATGATAGCGGGGGGGCCGAAGACCCAGTACTTC. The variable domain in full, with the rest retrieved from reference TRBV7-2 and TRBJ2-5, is GAGVSQSPSNKVTEKGKDVELRCDPISGHTALYWYRQSLGQGLEFLIYFQGNSAPDKSGLPSDRFSAERTGGSVSTLTIQRTQQEDSAVYLCASSLGMIAGGPKTQYFGPGTRLLVL.

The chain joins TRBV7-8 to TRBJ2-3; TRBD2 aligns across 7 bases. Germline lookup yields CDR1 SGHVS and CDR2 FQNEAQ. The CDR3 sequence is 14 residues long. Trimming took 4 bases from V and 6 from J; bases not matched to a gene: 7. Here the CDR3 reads CASSWGGPRDTQYF. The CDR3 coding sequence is TGTGCCAGCAGCTGGGGGGGACCTAGGGATACGCAGTATTTT.

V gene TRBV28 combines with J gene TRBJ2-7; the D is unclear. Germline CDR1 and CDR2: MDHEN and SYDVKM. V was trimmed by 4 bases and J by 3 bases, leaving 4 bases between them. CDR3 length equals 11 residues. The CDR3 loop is CASSYRYEQYF. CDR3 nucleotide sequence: TGTGCCAGCAGTTACCGCTACGAGCAGTACTTC.

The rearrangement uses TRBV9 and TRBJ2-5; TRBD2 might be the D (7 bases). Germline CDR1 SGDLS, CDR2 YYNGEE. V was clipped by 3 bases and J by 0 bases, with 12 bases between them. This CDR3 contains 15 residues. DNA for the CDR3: TGTGCCAGCAGCGAGGGGGGGCAGTACCAAGAGACCCAGTACTTC. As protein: CASSEGGQYQETQYF.

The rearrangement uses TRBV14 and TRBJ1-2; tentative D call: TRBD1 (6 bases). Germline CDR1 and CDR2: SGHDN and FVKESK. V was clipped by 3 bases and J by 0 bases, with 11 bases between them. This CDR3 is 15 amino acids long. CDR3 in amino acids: CASSHYREANYGYTF. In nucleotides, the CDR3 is TGTGCCAGCAGCCACTACAGGGAGGCTAACTATGGCTACACCTTC.

Written as DNA, the CDR3 is TGTGCCAGCAGTGAATACCACACCGGGGAGCTGTTTTTT. It codes for CASSEYHTGELFF. This chain uses TRBV6-1 with TRBJ2-2; no definite D call. This CDR3 is built from 13 residues. The V end was cut by 2 bases, the J end by 3 bases, with 4 bases between. CDR1 MNHNS and CDR2 SASEGT come from the germline V gene.

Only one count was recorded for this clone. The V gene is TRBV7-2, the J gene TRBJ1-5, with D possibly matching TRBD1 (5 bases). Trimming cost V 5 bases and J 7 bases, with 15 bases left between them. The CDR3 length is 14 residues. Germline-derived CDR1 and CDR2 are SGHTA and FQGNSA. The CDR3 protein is CASSTGTRSQPQHF. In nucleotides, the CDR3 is TGTGCCAGCAGCACCGGGACCCGCAGCCAGCCCCAGCATTTT.

CDR3: CASSFGQRTYEQYF. CDR3 coding DNA: TGTGCCAGCAGCTTTGGACAGAGAACCTACGAGCAGTACTTC. J is TRBJ2-7 and V is TRBV5-5, with D perhaps matching TRBD1 (6 bases). CDR3 length equals 14 residues. From germline, CDR1 is SGHKS and CDR2 YYEKEE (reference sequence). Trimming removed 2 bases at V and 2 bases at J, with 11 bases between.